The source of this T cell receptor beta chain is a study of control samples from healthy donors and cancer patients. TCRdb's table, derived via immunoSEQ multiplex PCR, lists solely in-frame clones and lacks some. The data hold around 120,000 clones, with roughly 93% observed a single time. The V gene lost 6 bases and the J gene lost 4 bases, with 15 bases spanning the gap. This CDR3 spans 14 amino acids. Germline CDR1 is MNHEY and CDR2 is SVGAGI. The receptor was derived from a man aged 25 to 40 in good health. V and J are TRBV6-5 and TRBJ1-1; weak D call: TRBD1 (5 bases). The specimen was blood. The CDR3 reads CASRQRLGGTEAFF. CDR3 bases: TGTGCCAGCAGGCAAAGGTTGGGGGGCACTGAAGCTTTCTTT.